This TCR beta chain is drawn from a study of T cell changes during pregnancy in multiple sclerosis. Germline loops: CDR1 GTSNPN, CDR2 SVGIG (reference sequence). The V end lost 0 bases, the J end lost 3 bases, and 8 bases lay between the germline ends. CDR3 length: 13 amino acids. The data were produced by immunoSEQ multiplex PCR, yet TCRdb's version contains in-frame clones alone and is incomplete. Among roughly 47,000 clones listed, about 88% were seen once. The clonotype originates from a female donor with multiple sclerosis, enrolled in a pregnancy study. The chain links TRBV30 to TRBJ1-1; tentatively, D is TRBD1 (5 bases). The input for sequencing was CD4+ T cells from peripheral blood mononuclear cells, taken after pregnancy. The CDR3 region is CAWSVDSYTEAFF. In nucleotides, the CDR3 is TGTGCCTGGAGTGTAGACAGTTACACTGAAGCTTTCTTT.